This T cell receptor beta chain is drawn from a study of blood T cell repertoires in COVID-19. Study-wide context: The United States, Italy and Spain were the sources of the acute and convalescent COVID-19 samples.

The authors' processing: Cell counts per sample came from amplifying reference gene primers. TCRdb's table, derived via immunoSEQ multiplex PCR, lists solely in-frame clones and lacks some. Clonal size and the V and J genes are those of that table, whereas D and trimming came from the DNA. The sample has more than 100,000 clones; about 86% are singletons. The origin of this receptor is a woman between 50 and 59 years old with acute or convalescent COVID-19. Sequencing used peripheral blood.

The CDR3 bases are TGCGCCAGCAGCAGAGGACAGGGGGCCTATGGCTACACCTTC. Its translation: CASSRGQGAYGYTF. The V gene is TRBV5-1, the J gene TRBJ1-2; TRBD1 matches 11 bases. Germline lookup yields CDR1 SGHRS and CDR2 YFSETQ. CDR3 length: 14 residues. Unmatched junction bases numbered 3, after V lost 4 bases and J lost 4 bases.